What follows describes a single T cell receptor beta chain. The sample belongs to a study of blood T cell repertoires in COVID-19. Study context: Specimens from acute and convalescent COVID-19 originated in the United States, Italy and Spain.

Source study methods: The authors estimated nucleated cell counts from reference gene primer amplification. Some clones are missing from TCRdb's copy, which holds only in-frame ones; the method was immunoSEQ multiplex PCR. V and J calls plus clone size are reproduced from that table; the DNA served to infer D and trimming. The profile shows fewer than 350,000 clones, approximately 90% of them singletons. Participants were placed into cohorts based on the clinical history they reported. Donors in Cohort 3 counted as recovered after two negative PCRs, clearance, or symptom resolution. The CDR3 extends over 15 amino acids. CDR1 and CDR2 (germline): KGHSH, LQKENI. After removal of 0 bases from V and 7 bases from J, the junction contained 6 bases not matched to a gene.

This clonotype originated in a woman aged 40 to 50 who had recovered from COVID-19. Sequencing was carried out using PBMCs or T cells enriched from blood (not recorded which). This chain connects TRBV18 to TRBJ1-1; 9 nucleotides match TRBD1. CDR3 protein: CASSPPDGTGREAFF. For the CDR3, the DNA is TGTGCCAGCTCACCACCGGACGGGACAGGGCGTGAAGCTTTCTTT.